This TCR beta chain is drawn from a study of cytomegalovirus exposure and HLA in healthy donors. This CDR3 is built from 18 residues. Losses at the gene ends were 0 bases for V and 2 bases for J; bases not matched to a gene: 10. Looked up from germline, CDR1 is SGHNT and CDR2 is YENEEA. Regarding the study as a whole: TCR sequences were mostly rare, though some public TCRs occurred in many donors.

The PCR contained 60 Vbeta and 13 Jbeta primers. Here immunoSEQ multiplex PCR was the method, and the copy in TCRdb shows in-frame clones only, minus some. The table lists 150,000 to 200,000 clones, roughly nine tenths of them singletons, with approximately 0.23% in the top ten. Comment on this clone: The antigen remains unidentified.

What was sequenced was PBMCs. The genes are TRBV11-3 and TRBJ2-1; 7 nucleotides align to TRBD2. The source is a girl in the first two years of life in good health and CMV-seronegative. CDR3 protein: CASSLDPRDYPTYNEQFF. CDR3 sequence (DNA): TGTGCCAGCAGCTTAGATCCCCGGGACTACCCCACCTACAATGAGCAGTTCTTC. Using reference TRBV11-3 and TRBJ2-1 for the parts outside the CDR3, the full variable domain is EAGVVQSPRYKIIEKKQPVAFWCNPISGHNTLYWYLQNLGQGPELLIRYENEEAVDDSQLPKDRFSAERLKGVDSTLKIQPAELGDSAVYLCASSLDPRDYPTYNEQFFGPGTRLTVL.